The rows below give T cell receptor beta chains drawn from one sample of a study of control samples from healthy donors and cancer patients. Measured with immunoSEQ multiplex PCR; TCRdb has only the in-frame clones, and not every one. This table has around 80,000 clones, around 87% appearing once. Sequencing was done on a sample of blood. These TCRs come from a man aged 45-60 years in good health. Each CDR3 is given with its conserved first and last residue. Each record gives: clone size, D gene, J gene, V gene, CDR3 protein, CDR3 DNA. A D gene is named only where the DNA matches it firmly. Expanded clones are given a class, and other clones once, few, many or no size at all.

once	TRBD2	TRBJ2-1	TRBV9	CASSDSGVDEQFF	TGTGCCAGCAGCGATAGCGGGGTAGATGAGCAGTTCTTC
once	-	TRBJ1-4	TRBV7-2	CASSFQWGEKLFF	TGTGCCAGCAGTTTTCAGTGGGGAGAAAAACTGTTTTTT
-	-	TRBJ2-2	TRBV30	CAWSVFGGGELFF	TGTGCCTGGAGTGTATTCGGTGGCGGGGAGCTGTTTTTT
-	TRBD2	TRBJ2-5	TRBV30	CAWMRSGRVIETQYF	TGTGCCTGGATGCGCAGCGGGAGGGTGATAGAGACCCAGTACTTC
-	TRBD1	TRBJ1-5	TRBV28	CASLQGDQPQHF	TGTGCCAGCCTACAGGGGGATCAGCCCCAGCATTTT
few	-	TRBJ1-2	TRBV6-5	CASSYGADYGYTF	TGTGCCAGCAGTTACGGCGCGGACTATGGCTACACCTTC
-	-	TRBJ1-4	TRBV12-3/TRBV12-4	CASSLIPNEKLFF	TGTGCCAGCAGTTTAATCCCTAATGAAAAACTGTTTTTT
-	-	TRBJ1-6	TRBV3-1/TRBV3-2	CASSLNPPGPYNSPLHF	TGTGCCAGCAGTCTTAATCCTCCGGGCCCCTATAATTCACCCCTCCACTTT
-	TRBD1	TRBJ1-4	TRBV29-1	CSVGQGRNEKLFF	TGCAGCGTCGGACAGGGGCGTAATGAAAAACTGTTTTTT
-	-	TRBJ1-5	TRBV3-1/TRBV3-2	CASSQVQGRDNQPQHF	TGTGCCAGCAGCCAAGTGCAGGGAAGAGACAATCAGCCCCAGCATTTT
-	TRBD1	TRBJ1-5	TRBV5-1	CASSSRDSTINQPQHF	TGCGCCAGCAGCTCGCGGGACAGCACGATCAATCAGCCCCAGCATTTT
-	-	TRBJ1-2	TRBV6-5	CASSYSGHLNYGYTF	TGTGCCAGCAGTTACTCCGGCCACCTAAACTATGGCTACACCTTC
-	TRBD2	TRBJ2-3	TRBV11-3	CASSYVRLAGWADTQYF	TGTGCCAGCAGCTATGTACGTCTAGCGGGATGGGCAGATACGCAGTATTTT
-	-	TRBJ2-3	TRBV7-9	CASSYPDTQYF	TGTGCCAGCAGCTATCCAGATACGCAGTATTTT
-	-	TRBJ1-3	TRBV12-3/TRBV12-4	CASRQGAGNTIYF	TGTGCCAGCAGACAGGGCGCCGGAAACACCATATATTTT
-	-	TRBJ1-6	TRBV3-1/TRBV3-2	CASSQQDSNSPLHF	TGTGCCAGCAGCCAACAGGACAGTAATTCACCCCTCCACTTT